What follows are 15 T cell receptor beta chains derived from one specimen sequenced in a study of CD8 T cells in ankylosing spondylitis. TCRdb itself ran the 5' RACE reads through MiXCR, one entry per CDR3 protein. Of some 130,000 distinct CDR3 sequences listed, over 15% are singletons. The study's findings and limits: Seemingly distinctive of ankylosing spondylitis blood was a TCR beta motif formed by eight highly homologous variants.

Their cognate antigens are unknown. Specimen: blood, either unsorted or a sorted T cell fraction (not recorded which). Receptors were obtained from a male donor with ankylosing spondylitis.

In its sample, this clonotype was seen a few times. The V and J genes are TRBV20-1 and TRBJ2-7; D unresolved. V lost 0 bases and J lost 7, with 16 bases in between. From germline, CDR1 is DFQATT and CDR2 SNEGSKA (reference sequence). This CDR3 has 14 residues. The CDR3 region is CSARDGLPPVEQYF. CDR3 nucleotides: TGCAGTGCTAGAGATGGGTTACCCCCGGTTGAGCAGTACTTC.

This clonotype was counted a few times. V gene TRBV29-1 combines with J gene TRBJ2-7; D remains unclear. Trimming stripped 7 bases from V and 0 bases from J, with 13 bases between. Per the germline V gene, CDR1 is SQVTM and CDR2 is ANQGSEA. This CDR3 has 13 amino acids. This CDR3 reads CSAIRSYSYEQYF. CDR3 in DNA: TGCAGCGCCATCAGGAGTTACTCCTACGAGCAGTACTTC.

The sample holds a few counts of this clonotype. This chain joins TRBV7-2 and TRBJ2-7; 12 bases are a match to TRBD2. Germline CDR1 and CDR2: SGHTA and FQGNSA. CDR3 length: 15 residues. Trimming took 6 bases from V and 0 from J; bases not matched to a gene: 3. The CDR3 sequence is CASRTTSGSSYEQYF. CDR3 bases: TGTGCCAGCAGAACGACTAGCGGGAGCTCCTACGAGCAGTACTTC.

The chain has TRBV4-3 and TRBJ1-1; no clear D gene. The CDR3 covers 12 residues. Germline loops: CDR1 LGHNA, CDR2 YSLEER. V gave up 1 base and J gave up 7 bases, with 7 bases separating them. CDR3 region: CASSQAGSEAFF. CDR3 in DNA: TGCGCCAGCAGCCAAGCTGGAAGTGAAGCTTTCTTT.

The chain uses TRBV7-9 and TRBJ1-1; D gene uncertain. Trimming pared 5 bases from V and 0 bases from J, leaving 10 bases between. The CDR3 is 14 amino acids. Germline assignment: CDR1 SEHNR and CDR2 FQNEAQ (reference sequence). This CDR3 is CASSPFGMNTEAFF. CDR3 sequence (DNA): TGTGCCAGCAGCCCTTTCGGCATGAACACTGAAGCTTTCTTT.

This clonotype was recorded a few times. This sequence joins TRBV6-9 and TRBJ2-7; no definite D call. Germline V CDR1 and CDR2: MNHGY, SVAAGI. The length of the CDR3 is 14 residues. The germline V and J ends were trimmed by 4 bases and 0 bases, with 10 bases remaining between them. Here the CDR3 reads CASSLEHPSYEQYF. CDR3 bases: TGTGCCAGCAGTTTGGAACACCCCTCCTACGAGCAGTACTTC.

This clonotype was seen at least ten times. V and J are TRBV14 and TRBJ1-5; no definite D call. The germline V gene has CDR1 SGHDN and CDR2 FVKESK. This CDR3 is 14 amino acids long. Trimming removed 2 bases from V and 4 bases from J, with 9 bases in between. This CDR3 is CASSQLGFNQPQHF. The CDR3, as DNA: TGTGCCAGCAGCCAACTAGGGTTTAATCAGCCCCAGCATTTT. Looking up the rest from reference TRBV14 and TRBJ1-5 gives the full variable domain: EAGVTQFPSHSVIEKGQTVTLRCDPISGHDNLYWYRRVMGKEIKFLLHFVKESKQDESGMPNNRFLAERTGGTYSTLKVQPAELEDSGVYFCASSQLGFNQPQHFGDGTRLSIL.

This clonotype came up a few times. The chain links TRBV5-1 to TRBJ2-1; D possibly corresponds to TRBD2 (6 bases). This CDR3 has 17 amino acids. Germline CDR1 reads SGHRS; CDR2 reads YFSETQ. V dropped 0 bases and J dropped 2 bases, with 15 bases sitting between them. Here the CDR3 DNA reads TGCGCCAGCAGCTTGGTTCGGGACTCACTTACCTACAATGAGCAGTTCTTC. Protein sequence: CASSLVRDSLTYNEQFF.

This clonotype was counted at least ten times. The chain combines TRBV7-9 with TRBJ2-7, with D unresolved. Trimming took off 1 base at V and 2 bases at J, with 3 bases between the two ends. The CDR3 extends over 12 amino acids. Germline CDR1 reads SEHNR; CDR2 reads FQNEAQ (reference sequence). CDR3 sequence: CASSLVPYEQYF. The CDR3 DNA reads TGTGCCAGCAGCTTAGTTCCCTACGAGCAGTACTTC.

There are a few counts of this clonotype. The chain links TRBV20-1 to TRBJ2-3, with TRBD2 identical over 7 bases. The ends lost 5 bases at V and 6 bases at J; junction bases unmatched: 14. The CDR3 has 15 amino acids. Germline V gene data show CDR1 as DFQATT and CDR2 as SNEGSKA (reference sequence). The CDR3 DNA reads TGCAGTGCTCCTCCGGTCGGCGGGAGAAGGGATACGCAGTATTTT. It specifies CSAPPVGGRRDTQYF.

This clonotype came up a few times. The gene calls are TRBV3-1 and TRBJ2-7; D gene uncertain. In germline, CDR1 is LGHDT, CDR2 YNNKEL (reference sequence). V lost 2 bases and J 0 bases, leaving 14 bases between the germline ends. The CDR3 extends over 16 amino acids. CDR3 DNA sequence: TGTGCCAGCAGCCAACTACTGGGTGCCGCCTCCTACGAGCAGTACTTC. Its protein is CASSQLLGAASYEQYF.

The chain has TRBV20-1 and TRBJ1-1; D is uncertain. Germline V gene data show CDR1 as DFQATT and CDR2 as SNEGSKA (reference sequence). V was pared by 3 bases and J by 2 bases, with 10 bases between. This CDR3 has 13 residues. In DNA, the CDR3 is TGCAGTGCTAGTTCGCCTGATAACACTGAAGCTTTCTTT. This gives the protein CSASSPDNTEAFF.

The table lists this clonotype with many counts. The rearrangement joins TRBV15 to TRBJ2-7, with TRBD2 as a possible D gene (6 bases). V was cut by 5 bases and J by 2 bases, with 13 bases left in between. This CDR3 has 14 amino acids. Germline CDR1 is LNHNV and CDR2 is YYDKDF (reference sequence). The CDR3 spells CATSGTLNPYEQYF. In DNA form, the CDR3 reads TGTGCCACCAGCGGGACTCTAAACCCCTACGAGCAGTACTTC.

This clonotype was observed many times. The V gene is TRBV4-3, the J gene TRBJ2-2, with 9 bases fitting TRBD2. J gave up 4 bases and V 1 base, and 4 bases lay outside the gene matches. The germline V gene encodes CDR1 LGHNA and CDR2 YSLEER. This CDR3 has 16 residues. The CDR3 protein is CASSQGLAERTGELFF. The CDR3 coding sequence is TGCGCCAGCAGCCAAGGACTAGCGGAGCGCACCGGGGAGCTGTTTTTT.

The rearrangement links TRBV6-4 to TRBJ2-1, with a weak D call TRBD2 (5 bases). The CDR3 consists of 15 residues. Between the trimmed V and J ends, which lost 6 bases and 5 bases, there was a span of 17 bases. Germline CDR1 reads MRHNA; CDR2 reads SNTAGT. The CDR3 bases are TGTGCCAGCAGCGCCACCGGGGAAGCCCACAATGAGCAGTTCTTC. Translation: CASSATGEAHNEQFF.